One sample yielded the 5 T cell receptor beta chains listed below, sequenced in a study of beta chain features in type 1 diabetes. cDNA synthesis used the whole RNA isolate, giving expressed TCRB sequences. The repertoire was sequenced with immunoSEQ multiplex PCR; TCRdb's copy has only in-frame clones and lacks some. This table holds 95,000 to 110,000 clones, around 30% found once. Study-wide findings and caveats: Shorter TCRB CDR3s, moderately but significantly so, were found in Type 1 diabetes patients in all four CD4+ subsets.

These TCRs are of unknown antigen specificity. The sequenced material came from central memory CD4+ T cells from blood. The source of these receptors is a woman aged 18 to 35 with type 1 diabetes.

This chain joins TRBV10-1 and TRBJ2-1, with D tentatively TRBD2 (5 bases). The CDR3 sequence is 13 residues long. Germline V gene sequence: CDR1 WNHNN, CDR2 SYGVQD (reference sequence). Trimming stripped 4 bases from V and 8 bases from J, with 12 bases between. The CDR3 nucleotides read TGCGCCAGCAGTGCGGGGATAGGGTATGAGCAGTTCTTC. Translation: CASSAGIGYEQFF.

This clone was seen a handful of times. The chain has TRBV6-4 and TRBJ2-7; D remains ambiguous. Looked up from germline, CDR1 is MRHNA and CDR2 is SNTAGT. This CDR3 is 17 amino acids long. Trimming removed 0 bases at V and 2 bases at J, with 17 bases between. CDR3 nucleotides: TGTGCCAGCAGTGACTCGACCTCCCGACTCCCTACCTACGAGCAGTACTTC. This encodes CASSDSTSRLPTYEQYF.

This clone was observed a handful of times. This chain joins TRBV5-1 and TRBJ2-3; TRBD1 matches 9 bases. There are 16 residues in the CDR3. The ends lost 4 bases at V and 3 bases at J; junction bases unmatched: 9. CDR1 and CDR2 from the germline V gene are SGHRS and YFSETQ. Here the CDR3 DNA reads TGCGCCAGCAGCCTCCAAACCGGGACAGGGACAGATACGCAGTATTTT. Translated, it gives CASSLQTGTGTDTQYF.

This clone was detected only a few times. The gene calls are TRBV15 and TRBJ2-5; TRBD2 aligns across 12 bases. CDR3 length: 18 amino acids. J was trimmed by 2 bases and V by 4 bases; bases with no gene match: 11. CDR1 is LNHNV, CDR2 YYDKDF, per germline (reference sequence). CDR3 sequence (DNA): TGTGCCACCAGCAATCCACTAGCGGGAGGATGGAAGCAAGAGACCCAGTACTTC. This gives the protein CATSNPLAGGWKQETQYF.

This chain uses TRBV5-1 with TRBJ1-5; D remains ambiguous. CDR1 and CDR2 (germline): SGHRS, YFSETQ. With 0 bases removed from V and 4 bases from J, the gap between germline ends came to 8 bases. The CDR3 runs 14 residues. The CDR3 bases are TGCGCCAGCAGCTTGGGACTTCCGAATCAGCCCCAGCATTTT. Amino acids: CASSLGLPNQPQHF.